These 21 T cell receptor beta chains were sequenced from one sample in a study of post-analysis software for immune sequencing data. Study-wide results and limits: About 5 TRBV segments appeared more often in patients than in controls, and TRBV5-6, TRBV5-1 and TRBV20-1 were among these.

These TCRs' antigens remain unknown. The TCR beta cDNA libraries carried unique molecular identifiers. Via MiXCR, TCRdb re-called the PCR reads, giving one row per CDR3 protein. The sample holds about 460,000 distinct CDR3 sequences, roughly 45% seen once. The sequencing input was blood. The receptors shown here come from a girl aged 5 to 17 with multiple sclerosis.

This chain joins TRBV5-1 and TRBJ2-1; D not certain. The CDR3 length is 14 residues. V was shortened by 5 bases and J by 0 bases, with 9 bases between the two germline ends. Germline CDR1 SGHRS, CDR2 YFSETQ. The CDR3 spells CASRYIRSYNEQFF. The CDR3, as DNA: TGCGCCAGCAGATACATTCGCTCCTACAATGAGCAGTTCTTC. The full variable domain, rest sourced from reference TRBV5-1 and TRBJ2-1, is KAGVTQTPRYLIKTRGQQVTLSCSPISGHRSVSWYQQTPGQGLQFLFEYFSETQRNKGNFPGRFSGRQFSNSRSEMNVSTLELGDSALYLCASRYIRSYNEQFFGPGTRLTVL.

This clonotype was observed a single time. The genes are TRBV7-6 and TRBJ2-7; 8 positions agree with TRBD2. The CDR3 covers 16 residues. Germline V gene lookup returns CDR1 SGHVS and CDR2 FNYEAQ. Germline trimming cut 4 bases from V and 0 bases from J; bases unmatched to any gene: 8. The CDR3 reads CASSYIQGLDSYEQYF. The CDR3 bases are TGTGCCAGCAGCTACATACAGGGACTAGACTCCTACGAGCAGTACTTC.

The chain joins TRBV5-1 to TRBJ2-5; TRBD2 agrees at 7 bases. Germline CDR1 and CDR2: SGHRS and YFSETQ. Unmatched junction bases numbered 18, after V lost 0 bases and J lost 1 base. The CDR3 runs to 20 residues. Here the CDR3 DNA reads TGCGCCAGCAGCTTGGCCGGCAGGGTGACTAGCCGCCAGCCCCAAGAGACCCAGTACTTC. It encodes CASSLAGRVTSRQPQETQYF.

The rearrangement links TRBV10-3 to TRBJ1-1, with D possibly matching TRBD1 (5 bases). CDR1 is ENHRY, CDR2 SYGVKD, per germline. CDR3 size: 15 residues. The ends were cut back, 0 bases at V and 1 base at J, with 9 bases in the middle. The CDR3 protein is CAISESAGTNTEAFF. In DNA, the CDR3 is TGTGCCATCAGTGAGTCGGCCGGGACGAACACTGAAGCTTTCTTT.

This clonotype has a handful of counts. V is TRBV7-9 and J is TRBJ2-5, with D tentatively TRBD1 (5 bases). The closer fit of TRBJ2-7 to the DNA end suggests the J call may be wrong. Germline lookup yields CDR1 SEHNR and CDR2 FQNEAQ (reference sequence). This CDR3 is built from 14 residues. In nucleotides, the CDR3 is TGTGCCAGCAGCCCGAACGACAGAAACTACGAGCAGTACTTC. Translation gives CASSPNDRNYEQYF.

This chain joins TRBV5-8 and TRBJ2-3, with 10 bases identical to TRBD2. This CDR3 is built from 17 residues. Germline-derived CDR1 and CDR2 are SGHTS and YDEGEE. V lost 2 bases to trimming and J lost 3 bases; unmatched junction nucleotides: 9. The CDR3 protein is CASSFRPSGRSTDTQYF. The CDR3 coding sequence is TGTGCCAGCAGCTTCCGGCCTAGCGGGAGAAGTACAGATACGCAGTATTTT.

The rearrangement links TRBV6-2 or TRBV6-3 to TRBJ2-5; TRBD2 agrees at 10 bases. The V segment lost 6 bases and the J segment 5 bases; nucleotides outside the gene matches: 15. Germline V gene data show CDR1 as MNHEY and CDR2 as SVGEGT. This CDR3 comprises 17 residues. DNA of the CDR3: TGTGCCAGCAGACCCTATGTGGAGCGGGAGGGCCTTGAGACCCAGTACTTC. Translation: CASRPYVEREGLETQYF.

The rearrangement uses TRBV13 and TRBJ2-1, with TRBD1 matching 8 bases. Germline lookup yields CDR1 PRHDT and CDR2 FYEKMQ (reference sequence). V lost 5 bases and J lost 8; bases outside the gene matches: 8. This CDR3 contains 14 residues. The CDR3 sequence is CASSPAGTGYEQFF. The CDR3 DNA reads TGTGCCAGCAGCCCCGCCGGGACAGGATATGAGCAGTTCTTC.

This clonotype turned up a few times. The rearrangement joins TRBV6-1 to TRBJ1-6, with 10 bases identical to TRBD1. Unmatched junction bases numbered 15, after V lost 7 bases and J lost 9 bases. There are 17 residues in the CDR3. Per germline, CDR1 MNHNS and CDR2 SASEGT. The CDR3 bases are TGTGCCAGCACCCCGTCGGGGCACGGGACAGGGGTTTCACCCCTCCACTTT. It yields the protein CASTPSGHGTGVSPLHF.

The gene calls are TRBV28 and TRBJ2-1; D not resolved. The V end lost 5 bases, the J end lost 3 bases, and 5 bases lay between the germline ends. CDR1 and CDR2 from the germline V gene are MDHEN and SYDVKM. CDR3 size: 12 residues. The chain's CDR3 is CASSRLYNEQFF. In DNA, the CDR3 is TGTGCCAGCAGTCGGCTCTACAATGAGCAGTTCTTC.

Here the CDR3 reads CASSQGTSGRRTDTQYF. The CDR3 DNA reads as TGTGCCAGCAGCCAAGGGACTAGCGGGAGGAGAACAGATACGCAGTATTTT. The chain carries TRBV3-1 and TRBJ2-3; 14 positions agree with TRBD2. Germline-derived CDR1 and CDR2 are LGHDT and YNNKEL (reference sequence). V shed 1 base, J shed 3 bases, and the junction held 3 bases outside the gene matches. The CDR3 extends over 17 amino acids.

The J gene is TRBJ2-7, the V gene TRBV4-1, with 9 bases identical to TRBD1. Trimming removed 4 bases from V and 2 bases from J; junction bases left unmatched: 6. Germline V gene sequence: CDR1 MGHRA, CDR2 YSYEKL. This CDR3 has 15 amino acids. The CDR3 DNA is TGCGCCAGCAGCCCAACGACAGGGGGTCCCTACGAGCAGTACTTC. As protein: CASSPTTGGPYEQYF.

This chain connects TRBV28 to TRBJ2-3; D gene ambiguous. Looked up from germline, CDR1 is MDHEN and CDR2 is SYDVKM. Trimming took 6 bases from V and 6 from J, leaving 16 bases between them. This CDR3 has 14 amino acids. CDR3 DNA sequence: TGTGCCAGCAGACTCCCCTATCTGCCGGATACGCAGTATTTT. Protein sequence: CASRLPYLPDTQYF. The entire variable domain, with the rest obtained from reference TRBV28 and TRBJ2-3, is as follows: DVKVTQSSRYLVKRTGEKVFLECVQDMDHENMFWYRQDPGLGLRLIYFSYDVKMKEKGDIPEGYSVSREKKERFSLILESASTNQTSMYLCASRLPYLPDTQYFGPGTRLTVL.

The chain has TRBV29-1 and TRBJ2-5; 10 bases agree with TRBD2. The J segment lost 1 base and the V segment lost 0 bases, leaving 5 bases of the junction unmatched. The CDR3 has 16 amino acids. Germline loops: CDR1 SQVTM, CDR2 ANQGSEA. Written as DNA, the CDR3 is TGCAGCGTTGAAGATCTGGAGCGGGAGGGCCAAGAGACCCAGTACTTC. Its translation: CSVEDLEREGQETQYF.

The chain joins TRBV28 to TRBJ2-7, with 8 bases lining up with TRBD1. CDR3 length equals 13 residues. With 8 bases clipped from V and 2 bases from J, the junction kept 5 bases outside the gene matches. CDR1 is MDHEN, CDR2 SYDVKM, per germline. CDR3 sequence: CASYGQGPYEQYF. CDR3 in DNA: TGTGCCAGCTACGGACAGGGTCCCTACGAGCAGTACTTC.

This chain links TRBV20-1 with TRBJ2-1; either TRBD1 or TRBD2 may fit D (5 bases each). There are 14 residues in the CDR3. The V and J ends lost 0 bases and 5 bases respectively, with 11 bases between them. Germline CDR1 reads DFQATT; CDR2 reads SNEGSKA (reference sequence). The CDR3 loop reads CSARDERDHNEQFF. For the CDR3, the DNA is TGCAGTGCTAGAGACGAGAGGGACCACAATGAGCAGTTCTTC.

This clonotype came up a few times. The chain uses TRBV5-1 and TRBJ1-2; TRBD1 is a possible D gene (5 bases). The CDR3 has 15 amino acids. CDR1 is SGHRS, CDR2 YFSETQ, per germline. V lost 0 bases, J lost 8 bases, and 17 bases lay in between. DNA for the CDR3: TGCGCCAGCAGCTTGGACCCGGGACGCCTATCGGGCTACACCTTC. Protein sequence: CASSLDPGRLSGYTF.

A few counts support this clonotype. The genes are TRBV3-1 and TRBJ1-2, with 9 bases fitting TRBD1. After removal of 4 bases from V and 4 bases from J, the junction contained 7 bases not matched to a gene. CDR3 length equals 15 residues. Germline lookup yields CDR1 LGHDT and CDR2 YNNKEL (reference sequence). CDR3 loop: CASSPQGAPGYGYTF. CDR3 coding DNA: TGTGCCAGCAGCCCACAGGGGGCCCCAGGCTATGGCTACACCTTC.

This clonotype was seen a handful of times. This rearrangement joins TRBV15 to TRBJ2-1; a possible D gene is TRBD2 (6 bases). This CDR3 has 16 residues. The V gene's germline CDR1 is LNHNV and CDR2 YYDKDF (reference sequence). The ends were cut back, 5 bases at V and 5 bases at J, with 19 bases in the middle. CDR3 DNA: TGTGCCACCAGCCTCCTAGCGCTTGGTATGGACAATGAGCAGTTCTTC. Translation gives CATSLLALGMDNEQFF.

This chain joins TRBV29-1 and TRBJ2-7; D ambiguous. Per the germline V gene, CDR1 is SQVTM and CDR2 is ANQGSEA. The CDR3 length is 13 residues. V was shortened by 2 bases and J by 3 bases, with 11 bases between the two germline ends. CDR3 coding DNA: TGCAGCGTTGAACTTGCAGGACGCTACGAGCAGTACTTC. Residues: CSVELAGRYEQYF.

The chain combines TRBV20-1 with TRBJ2-3; D is undetermined. V was pared by 5 bases and J by 2 bases, with 17 bases between. Germline CDR1 reads DFQATT; CDR2 reads SNEGSKA (reference sequence). The CDR3 has 15 residues. CDR3 loop: CSAHKQSVTTDTQYF. For the CDR3, the DNA is TGCAGTGCTCATAAGCAGTCTGTAACCACAGATACGCAGTATTTT.